This T cell receptor beta chain was found in a study of Tregs in tolerant kidney transplant recipients. Study results and limitations: Some patients' samples used different primers over time, so nucleotide sequences weren't comparable.

The CDR3 contains 12 residues. CDR1 is LNHDA, CDR2 SQIVND, per germline (reference sequence). Unstimulated Tregs (CD4+CD25+CD127-) and CD4+CD25- non-Tregs were sorted from PBMCs. TCRdb's table, derived via immunoSEQ multiplex PCR, lists solely in-frame clones and lacks some. Its table lists over 25,000 clones. Concerning this clone itself: Its matching antigen is unknown. Read sequence stops 3 residues before the CDR3 end, and the germline J gene provides the missing end.

This TCR came from a human donor who received a combined kidney and bone marrow transplant. The V call is TRBV19, the J call TRBJ1-2; 7 positions agree with TRBD1. The source material was CD8+ T cells from blood, sampled before the transplant. The sequenced part of the CDR3 DNA is TGTGCCAGTAGTATAGGGGACAGCTGG. Its translation: CASSIGDSW. In full, the CDR3 reads CASSIGDSWYTF.